The source of this T cell receptor (beta chain) is a study of CD8+ T cells in alopecia areata. Study observations and caveats: Relative to normal scalp, lesional scalp, especially alopecia totalis/universalis, showed higher clonality.

V was clipped by 4 bases and J by 3 bases, with 10 bases between them. The CDR3 consists of 13 residues. Per the germline V gene, CDR1 is MNHEY and CDR2 is SMNVEV (reference sequence). RNA was isolated and reverse transcribed to cDNA, the sequencing template. TCRdb keeps only in-frame clones here, not all; method: immunoSEQ multiplex PCR. Here the sample spans some 200,000 clones, about 61% being singletons. With respect to this clone: Its antigen is still unknown.

The sample taken for sequencing was CD8+ T cells sorted from blood. This TCR was sampled from a human donor in good health. The gene calls are TRBV27 and TRBJ2-7; possibly TRBD1 for D (5 bases). CDR3 coding DNA: TGTGCCAGCAGTTCCAGGGTCAACTACGAGCAGTACTTC. Translation: CASSSRVNYEQYF.